The next 17 T cell receptor beta chains were all read from a single sample in a study of blood T cell repertoires in COVID-19 (dated by TCRdb to 2019 to 2021). Libraries were built with the immunoSEQ multiplex PCR assay. As stored in TCRdb, this immuneACCESS dataset retains in-frame rearrangements with V and J assigned. A fraction of the clones does not appear; measured against another copy, unresolved V genes explain less than half of the discrepancy, and the remainder lacks a known reason. This sample holds roughly 180,000 clones; approximately 80% were observed only once. 10% to 15% of the sample belongs to the ten largest clones. The sample was PBMCs or T cells enriched from blood (not recorded which). These receptors all stem from a woman aged 55-70 years who had recovered from COVID-19.

The chain combines TRBV28 with TRBJ1-5; D gene ambiguous. Germline V gives CDR1 MDHEN, CDR2 SYDVKM. Trimming removed 5 bases at V and 4 bases at J, with 15 bases between. The CDR3 loop spans 15 amino acids. DNA for the CDR3: TGTGCCAGCAGTCCCGGTTATCGGGGTAATCAGCCCCAGCATTTT. Protein: CASSPGYRGNQPQHF.

This chain connects TRBV6-2 or TRBV6-3 to TRBJ2-7; perhaps TRBD1 as D (6 bases). This CDR3 is built from 13 residues. Germline values: CDR1 MNHEY, CDR2 SVGEGT. V lost 4 bases to trimming and J lost 4 bases, with 11 bases between them. Written as DNA, the CDR3 is TGTGCCAGCAGTTTGCCAGGGGAGTACGAGCAGTACTTC. It yields the protein CASSLPGEYEQYF.

The V call is TRBV9, the J call TRBJ2-6, with a tentative D call TRBD1 (6 bases). Per the germline V gene, CDR1 is SGDLS and CDR2 is YYNGEE. The CDR3 has 15 amino acids. V was cut by 2 bases and J by 1 base, with 7 bases left in between. The CDR3 region is CASSVRGSGANVLTF. CDR3 bases: TGTGCCAGCAGCGTTAGGGGGTCTGGGGCCAACGTCCTGACTTTC. The full variable domain, with the rest looked up from reference TRBV9 and TRBJ2-6, is DSGVTQTPKHLITATGQRVTLRCSPRSGDLSVYWYQQSLDQGLQFLIQYYNGEERAKGNILERFSAQQFPDLHSELNLSSLELGDSALYFCASSVRGSGANVLTFGAGSRLTVL.

This clone is labeled medium-sized. The genes are TRBV27 and TRBJ2-7; D gene uncertain. Trimming stripped 5 bases from V and 6 bases from J, with 17 bases between. CDR3 length equals 14 residues. Germline V lookup: CDR1 MNHEY, CDR2 SMNVEV (reference sequence). CDR3 amino acids: CASSSPFVSGEQYF. The CDR3 DNA sequence: TGTGCCAGCAGTAGCCCTTTTGTATCAGGCGAGCAGTACTTC.

The chain joins TRBV29-1 to TRBJ2-3; 7 positions match TRBD2. The V gene end was trimmed by 8 bases and the J gene end by 4 bases; junction bases not matched to a gene: 9. Germline V gene sequence: CDR1 SQVTM, CDR2 ANQGSEA. CDR3 length equals 13 residues. The CDR3 DNA reads TGCAGCAGCCGGGGGGAGATCGCAGATACGCAGTATTTT. It is translated as CSSRGEIADTQYF.

DNA for the CDR3: TGCGCCAGCAGCTTGACAGGGGAATACTACGAGCAGTACTTC. Translating gives CASSLTGEYYEQYF. The V and J genes are TRBV5-1 and TRBJ2-7, with 7 bases fitting TRBD1. Per the germline V gene, CDR1 is SGHRS and CDR2 is YFSETQ. The CDR3 has 14 amino acids. Trimming cost V 1 base and J 3 bases; bases outside gene matches: 4.

CDR3 DNA sequence: TGTGCCAGCAGTGACGCGGGGATGGCTAACACTGAAGCTTTCTTT. Translating gives CASSDAGMANTEAFF. V is TRBV6-1 and J is TRBJ1-1; D unresolved. The CDR3 loop spans 15 amino acids. The V end lost 3 bases, the J end lost 2 bases, and 13 bases lay between the germline ends. CDR1 is MNHNS, CDR2 SASEGT, per germline.

V and J are TRBV30 and TRBJ2-5; D gene ambiguous. With 0 bases removed from V and 3 bases from J, the gap between germline ends came to 5 bases. This CDR3 is 12 amino acids long. CDR1 and CDR2 from the germline V gene are GTSNPN and SVGIG (reference sequence). CDR3 nucleotides: TGTGCCTGGAGTGTACAGAAAGAGACCCAGTACTTC. It encodes CAWSVQKETQYF.

The V call is TRBV2, the J call TRBJ1-2, with 8 bases that match TRBD1. This CDR3 spans 13 amino acids. V was clipped by 9 bases and J by 2 bases; unmatched bases: 5. The germline V gene encodes CDR1 SNHLY and CDR2 FYNNEI. The CDR3 DNA sequence: TGTGCCAGTTACAGGGACAGGAACTATGGCTACACCTTC. Amino acids: CASYRDRNYGYTF. Filled out from reference TRBV2 and TRBJ1-2, the complete variable domain reads EPEVTQTPSHQVTQMGQEVILRCVPISNHLYFYWYRQILGQKVEFLVSFYNNEISEKSEIFDDQFSVERPDGSNFTLKIRSTKLEDSAMYFCASYRDRNYGYTFGSGTRLTVV.

The genes are TRBV9 and TRBJ1-4; D unresolved. CDR1 SGDLS and CDR2 YYNGEE come from the germline V gene. V was cut by 0 bases and J by 7 bases, with 16 bases left in between. CDR3 length: 16 amino acids. The DNA for the CDR3 is TGTGCCAGCAGCGTAGCTTCGGGGTTCCCTGCTGAAAAACTGTTTTTT. Amino acids: CASSVASGFPAEKLFF.

The CDR3 DNA follows: TGTGCCAGCAAGGACGGGAGCGGGGGTACTAATGAAAAACTGTTTTTT. It specifies CASKDGSGGTNEKLFF. The V gene is TRBV19, the J gene TRBJ1-4; a possible D gene is TRBD1 (5 bases). V was pared by 9 bases and J by 2 bases, with 19 bases between. This CDR3 comprises 16 residues. CDR1 and CDR2 (germline): LNHDA, SQIVND (reference sequence).

This clone was found a few times. The rearrangement uses TRBV7-6 and TRBJ1-3; D is perhaps TRBD1 (6 bases). Germline loops: CDR1 SGHVS, CDR2 FNYEAQ. V was cut by 4 bases and J by 0 bases, with 16 bases left in between. The CDR3 covers 17 residues. The DNA of the CDR3 is TGTGCCAGCAGCTCAACCTACAGGGTCCACTCTGGAAACACCATATATTTT. Its protein product is CASSSTYRVHSGNTIYF.

This clone appeared a few times. The V and J genes are TRBV27 and TRBJ2-7; 8 bases line up with TRBD1. CDR3 length: 12 amino acids. The J segment lost 9 bases and the V segment lost 4 bases, leaving 5 bases of the junction unmatched. The V gene's germline CDR1 is MNHEY and CDR2 SMNVEV (reference sequence). In DNA, the CDR3 is TGTGCCAGCAGTTATGGACAGGGAGGGCAGTACTTC. Translating gives CASSYGQGGQYF.

This sequence joins TRBV29-1 and TRBJ2-1; 11 nucleotides agree with TRBD2. Unmatched junction bases numbered 3, after V lost 4 bases and J lost 1 base. Germline V lookup: CDR1 SQVTM, CDR2 ANQGSEA. The CDR3 is made up of 15 amino acids. The CDR3 loop is CSVAGTSGSYNEQFF. In DNA, the CDR3 is TGCAGCGTTGCCGGGACTAGCGGATCCTACAATGAGCAGTTCTTC.

The genes are TRBV5-3 and TRBJ2-7; D perhaps matches TRBD1 (5 bases). TRBV5-3 is labeled an ORF, and its function is uncertain. V lost 1 base and J 5 bases, leaving 25 bases between the germline ends. The CDR3 runs 18 residues. CDR3 sequence: CARSLPPVRRVCVDEQYF. In nucleotides, the CDR3 is TGTGCCAGAAGCTTGCCCCCAGTGCGCAGGGTTTGTGTCGACGAGCAGTACTTC.

This clone was observed once. The chain carries TRBV7-3 and TRBJ2-2; 12 bases agree with TRBD2. Germline CDR1 SGHTA, CDR2 FQGTGA. V gave up 6 bases and J gave up 5 bases; unmatched junction bases: 4. The CDR3 consists of 15 residues. The CDR3 region is CASSQTSGGTGELFF. CDR3 nucleotides: TGTGCCAGCAGTCAGACTAGCGGGGGTACCGGGGAGCTGTTTTTT.

The chain couples TRBV2 to TRBJ2-6; no firm D call. This CDR3 is 15 amino acids long. CDR1 and CDR2 (germline): SNHLY, FYNNEI. V was shortened by 5 bases and J by 0 bases, with 8 bases between the two germline ends. CDR3 nucleotides: TGTGCCAGCAGTATCGACAACTCTGGGGCCAACGTCCTGACTTTC. It translates to CASSIDNSGANVLTF.